Below, one T cell receptor (beta chain) is given with its context. Antigen unknown. This sample was taken from a study of a mutant IDH1 vaccine in newly diagnosed glioma. Time point indicated: week 23, last vaccination. Mutant IDH1 20-mer peptide, at 300 ug, made up each vaccine dose, with topical imiquimod. TCRdb keeps only in-frame clones here, not all; method: immunoSEQ multiplex PCR. The repertoire includes about 20,000 clones, around 80% of them detected once, and about 13% sits in the top ten. V lost 5 bases and J lost 3; bases outside the gene matches: 13. CDR1 is SGHTA, CDR2 FQGNSA, per germline. CDR3 length: 17 residues.

This specimen was PBMCs, taken from a glioma patient whose treatment included an IDH1 peptide vaccine. The J gene is TRBJ1-2, the V gene TRBV7-2; the match to TRBD1 covers 9 bases. The receptor comes from a young man with glioma. CDR3 loop: CASSQPSGTGSDYGYTF. CDR3 sequence (DNA): TGTGCCAGCAGCCAACCTTCGGGGACAGGGAGTGACTATGGCTACACCTTC. Complete variable domain (other parts from reference TRBV7-2 and TRBJ1-2): GAGVSQSPSNKVTEKGKDVELRCDPISGHTALYWYRQSLGQGLEFLIYFQGNSAPDKSGLPSDRFSAERTGGSVSTLTIQRTQQEDSAVYLCASSQPSGTGSDYGYTFGSGTRLTVV.